This T cell receptor (beta chain) was recorded in a study of blood T cell repertoires in COVID-19. For the study at large: The origin of the acute and convalescent COVID-19 samples was the United States, Italy and Spain.

Study members were between roughly 18 and 100 years old and lived in 25 or so US regions. A COVID-19 case had been met by exposed participants during the 2 weeks before study entry. Per the authors' pipeline: Reference gene primers were amplified, and this amplification served to estimate nucleated cell counts. TCRdb's copy holds only in-frame clones and misses some; the assay was immunoSEQ multiplex PCR. Clone size and V and J calls were adopted from that table, with D and trimming inferred from the DNA. The sample has roughly 400,000 clones, 80% to 95% seen once. The CDR3 length is 14 residues. From germline, CDR1 is SNHLY and CDR2 FYNNEI. The V and J ends lost 6 bases and 0 bases respectively, with 11 bases between them.

The sequencing sample was made of PBMCs or T cells enriched from blood (not recorded which). The rearrangement uses TRBV2 and TRBJ1-2; D ambiguous. The TCR originated in a woman in her 40s who had been exposed to COVID-19. The DNA for the CDR3 is TGTGCCAGCAGGTTAACAGTCACTAACTATGGCTACACCTTC. Its protein is CASRLTVTNYGYTF.